This T cell receptor beta chain was recovered during a study of T cell responses to AZD1222 COVID-19 vaccine. Background on the study: Pooled together were second doses at about 4 or about 12 weeks. Study-level points and caveats: Recipients of AZD1222 seropositive at baseline numbered only five or six. Possibly, clonal diversity was underestimated; donors were largely white British and included more females. A reported finding is that nearly half of spike-specific TCRs target unmutated variant regions.

The protocol was immunoSEQ multiplex PCR, while the TCRdb copy is restricted to in-frame clones and leaves out a portion. The sample yields some 96,000 clones, roughly 90% seen once. With regard to this clone: Its antigen is not identified.

V was trimmed by 10 bases and J by 7 bases, leaving 5 bases between them. This CDR3 is built from 10 residues. Germline V lookup: CDR1 MRHNA, CDR2 SNTAGT. The sequence derives from an adult in good health. The sample here was peripheral blood, taken on day 0 of AZD1222 vaccination. The chain employs TRBV6-4 and TRBJ1-6; D gene uncertain. The CDR3 DNA follows: TGTGCCATCGACAATTCACCCCTCCACTTT. It specifies CAIDNSPLHF.